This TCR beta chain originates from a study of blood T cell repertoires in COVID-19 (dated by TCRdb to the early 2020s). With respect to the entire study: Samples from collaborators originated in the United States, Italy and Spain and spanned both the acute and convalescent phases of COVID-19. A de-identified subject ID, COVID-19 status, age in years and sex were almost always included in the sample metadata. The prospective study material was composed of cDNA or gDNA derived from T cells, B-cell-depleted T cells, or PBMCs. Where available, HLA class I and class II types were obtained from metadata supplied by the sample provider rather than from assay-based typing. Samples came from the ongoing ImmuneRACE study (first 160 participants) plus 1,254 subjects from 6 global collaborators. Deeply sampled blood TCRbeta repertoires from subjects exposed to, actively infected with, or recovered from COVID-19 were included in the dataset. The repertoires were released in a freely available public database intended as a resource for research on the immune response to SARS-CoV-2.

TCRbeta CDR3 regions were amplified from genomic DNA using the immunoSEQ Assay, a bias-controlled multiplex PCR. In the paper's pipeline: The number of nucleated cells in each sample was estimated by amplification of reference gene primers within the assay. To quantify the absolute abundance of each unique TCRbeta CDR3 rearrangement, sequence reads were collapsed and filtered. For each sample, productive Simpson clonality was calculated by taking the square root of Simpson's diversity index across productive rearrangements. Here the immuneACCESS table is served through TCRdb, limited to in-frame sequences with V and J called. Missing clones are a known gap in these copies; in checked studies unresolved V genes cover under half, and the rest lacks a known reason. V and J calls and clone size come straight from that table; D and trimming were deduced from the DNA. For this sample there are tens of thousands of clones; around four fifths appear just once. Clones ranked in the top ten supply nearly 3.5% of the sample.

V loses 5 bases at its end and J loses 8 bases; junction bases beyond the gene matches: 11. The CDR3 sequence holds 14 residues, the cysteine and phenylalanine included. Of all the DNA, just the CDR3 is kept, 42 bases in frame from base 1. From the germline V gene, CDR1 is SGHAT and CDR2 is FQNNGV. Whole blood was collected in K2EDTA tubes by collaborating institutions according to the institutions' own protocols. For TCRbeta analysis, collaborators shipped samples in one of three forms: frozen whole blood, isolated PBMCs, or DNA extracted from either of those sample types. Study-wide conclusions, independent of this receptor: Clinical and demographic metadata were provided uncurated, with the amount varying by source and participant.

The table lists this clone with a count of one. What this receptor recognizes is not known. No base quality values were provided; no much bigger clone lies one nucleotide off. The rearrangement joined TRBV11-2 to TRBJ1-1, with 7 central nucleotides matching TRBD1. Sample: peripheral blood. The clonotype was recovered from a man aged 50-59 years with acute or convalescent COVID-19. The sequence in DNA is TGTGCCAGCAGCAAATTCGATGAGGGACAGGAAGCTTTCTTT. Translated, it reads CASSKFDEGQEAFF.